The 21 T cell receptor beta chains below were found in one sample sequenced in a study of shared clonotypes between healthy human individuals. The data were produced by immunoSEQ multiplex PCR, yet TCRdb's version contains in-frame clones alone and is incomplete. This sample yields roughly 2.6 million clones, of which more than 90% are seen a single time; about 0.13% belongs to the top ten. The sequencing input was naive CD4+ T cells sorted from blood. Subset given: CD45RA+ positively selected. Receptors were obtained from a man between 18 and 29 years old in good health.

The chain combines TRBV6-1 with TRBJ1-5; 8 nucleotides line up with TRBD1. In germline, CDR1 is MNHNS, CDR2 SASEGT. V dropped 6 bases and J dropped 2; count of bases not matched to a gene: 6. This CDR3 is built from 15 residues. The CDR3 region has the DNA TGTGCCAGCAGCATCACAGGGGGAGGCAATCAGCCCCAGCATTTT. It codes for CASSITGGGNQPQHF.

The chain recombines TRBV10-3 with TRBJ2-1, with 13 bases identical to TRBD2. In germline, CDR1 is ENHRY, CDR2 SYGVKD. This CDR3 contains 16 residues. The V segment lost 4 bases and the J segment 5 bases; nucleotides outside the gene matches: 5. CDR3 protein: CAISGQLAGGHNEQFF. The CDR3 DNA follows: TGTGCCATCAGTGGGCAACTAGCGGGGGGGCACAATGAGCAGTTCTTC.

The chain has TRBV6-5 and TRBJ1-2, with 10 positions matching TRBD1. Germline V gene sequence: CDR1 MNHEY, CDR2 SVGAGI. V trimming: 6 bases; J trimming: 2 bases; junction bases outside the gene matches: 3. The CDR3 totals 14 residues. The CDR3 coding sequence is TGTGCCAGCAGCATGGGACAGGGGAACTATGGCTACACCTTC. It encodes CASSMGQGNYGYTF.

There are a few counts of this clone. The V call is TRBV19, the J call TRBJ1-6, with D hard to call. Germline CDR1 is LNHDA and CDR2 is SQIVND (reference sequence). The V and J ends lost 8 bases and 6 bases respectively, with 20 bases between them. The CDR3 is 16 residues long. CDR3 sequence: CASFPLTGTGNSPLHF. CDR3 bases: TGTGCCAGTTTCCCTCTCACGGGTACGGGTAATTCACCCCTCCACTTT.

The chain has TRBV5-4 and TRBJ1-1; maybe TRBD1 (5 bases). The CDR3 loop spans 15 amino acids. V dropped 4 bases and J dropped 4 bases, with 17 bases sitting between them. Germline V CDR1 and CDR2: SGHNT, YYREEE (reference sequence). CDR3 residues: CASSPAAVRGTEAFF. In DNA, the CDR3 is TGTGCCAGCAGCCCGGCGGCAGTGAGGGGCACTGAAGCTTTCTTT.

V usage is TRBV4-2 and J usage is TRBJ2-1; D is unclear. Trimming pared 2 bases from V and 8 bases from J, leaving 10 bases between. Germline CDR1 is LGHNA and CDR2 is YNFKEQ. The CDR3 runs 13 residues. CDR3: CASSQRARDEQFF. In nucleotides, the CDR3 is TGTGCCAGCAGCCAAAGGGCTCGCGATGAGCAGTTCTTC.

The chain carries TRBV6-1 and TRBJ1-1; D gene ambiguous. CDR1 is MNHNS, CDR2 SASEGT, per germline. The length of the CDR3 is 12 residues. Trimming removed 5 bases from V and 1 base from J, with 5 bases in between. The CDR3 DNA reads TGTGCCAGCAGTAAGGGGAACACTGAAGCTTTCTTT. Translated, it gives CASSKGNTEAFF.

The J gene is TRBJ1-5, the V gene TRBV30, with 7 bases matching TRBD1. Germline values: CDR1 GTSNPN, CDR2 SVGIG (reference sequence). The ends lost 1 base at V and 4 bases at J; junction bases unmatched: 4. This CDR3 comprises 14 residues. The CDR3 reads CAWSDTGVNQPQHF. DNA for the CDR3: TGTGCCTGGAGTGATACAGGGGTTAATCAGCCCCAGCATTTT.

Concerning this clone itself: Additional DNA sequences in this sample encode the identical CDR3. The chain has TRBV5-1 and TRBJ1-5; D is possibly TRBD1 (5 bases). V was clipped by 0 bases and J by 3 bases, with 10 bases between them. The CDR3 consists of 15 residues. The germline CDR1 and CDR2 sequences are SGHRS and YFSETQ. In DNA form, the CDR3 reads TGCGCCAGCAGCTTGGACGGGACGTCCAATCAGCCCCAGCATTTT. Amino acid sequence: CASSLDGTSNQPQHF.

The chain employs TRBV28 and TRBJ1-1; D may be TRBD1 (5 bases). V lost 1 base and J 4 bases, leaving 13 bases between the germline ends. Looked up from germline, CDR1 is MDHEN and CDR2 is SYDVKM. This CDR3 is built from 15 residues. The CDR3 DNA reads TGTGCCAGCAGTTTATACAGCGGGGGGGGCACTGAAGCTTTCTTT. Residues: CASSLYSGGGTEAFF.

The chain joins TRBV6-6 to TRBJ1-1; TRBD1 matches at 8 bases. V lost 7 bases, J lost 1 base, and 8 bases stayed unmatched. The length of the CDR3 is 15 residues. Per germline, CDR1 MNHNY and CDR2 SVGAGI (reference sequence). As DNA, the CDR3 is TGTGCCAGCACCCAGACAGGGGTTGCGAACACTGAAGCTTTCTTT. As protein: CASTQTGVANTEAFF.

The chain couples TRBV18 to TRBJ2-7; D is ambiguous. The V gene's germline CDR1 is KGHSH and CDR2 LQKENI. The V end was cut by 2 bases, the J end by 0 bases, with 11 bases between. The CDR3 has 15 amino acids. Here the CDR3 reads CASSPGRGASYEQYF. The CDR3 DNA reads TGTGCCAGCTCACCAGGTCGCGGAGCCTCCTACGAGCAGTACTTC.

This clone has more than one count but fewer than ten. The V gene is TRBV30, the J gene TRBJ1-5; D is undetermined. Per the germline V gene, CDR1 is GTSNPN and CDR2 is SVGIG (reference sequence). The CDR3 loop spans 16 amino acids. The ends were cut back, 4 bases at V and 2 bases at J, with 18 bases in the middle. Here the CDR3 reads CAWNPPGKQGNQPQHF. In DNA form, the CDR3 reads TGTGCCTGGAACCCACCCGGGAAGCAGGGCAATCAGCCCCAGCATTTT.

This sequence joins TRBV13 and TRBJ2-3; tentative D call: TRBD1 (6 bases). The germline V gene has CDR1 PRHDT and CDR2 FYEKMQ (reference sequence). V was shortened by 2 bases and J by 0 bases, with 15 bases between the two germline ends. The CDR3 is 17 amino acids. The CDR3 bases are TGTGCCAGCAGCTTAAATTTGAGGGGGTTTAGCACAGATACGCAGTATTTT. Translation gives CASSLNLRGFSTDTQYF.

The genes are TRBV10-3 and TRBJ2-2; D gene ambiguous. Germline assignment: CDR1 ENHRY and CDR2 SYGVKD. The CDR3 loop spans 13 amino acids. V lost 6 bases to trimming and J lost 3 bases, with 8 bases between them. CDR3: CAIRSSYTGELFF. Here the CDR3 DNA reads TGTGCCATCAGGTCCTCCTACACCGGGGAGCTGTTTTTT.

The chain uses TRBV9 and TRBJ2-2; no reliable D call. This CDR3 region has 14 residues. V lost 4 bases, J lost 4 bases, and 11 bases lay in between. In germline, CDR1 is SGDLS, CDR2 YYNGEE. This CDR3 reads CASSFRFGTGELFF. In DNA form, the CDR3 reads TGTGCCAGCAGCTTCCGATTTGGCACCGGGGAGCTGTTTTTT.

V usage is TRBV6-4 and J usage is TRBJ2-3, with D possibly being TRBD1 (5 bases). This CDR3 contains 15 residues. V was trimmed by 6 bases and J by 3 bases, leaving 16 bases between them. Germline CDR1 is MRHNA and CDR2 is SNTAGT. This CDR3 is CASRVGLASTDTQYF. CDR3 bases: TGTGCCAGCAGAGTGGGGCTGGCGTCGACAGATACGCAGTATTTT.

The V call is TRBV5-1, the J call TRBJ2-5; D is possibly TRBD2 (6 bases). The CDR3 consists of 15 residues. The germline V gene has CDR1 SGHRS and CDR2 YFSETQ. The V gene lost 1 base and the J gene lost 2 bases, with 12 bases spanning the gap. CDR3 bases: TGCGCCAGCAGCTTGTCTGGGACTGTGCAAGAGACCCAGTACTTC. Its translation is CASSLSGTVQETQYF. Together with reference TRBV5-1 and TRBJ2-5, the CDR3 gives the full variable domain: KAGVTQTPRYLIKTRGQQVTLSCSPISGHRSVSWYQQTPGQGLQFLFEYFSETQRNKGNFPGRFSGRQFSNSRSEMNVSTLELGDSALYLCASSLSGTVQETQYFGPGTRLLVL.

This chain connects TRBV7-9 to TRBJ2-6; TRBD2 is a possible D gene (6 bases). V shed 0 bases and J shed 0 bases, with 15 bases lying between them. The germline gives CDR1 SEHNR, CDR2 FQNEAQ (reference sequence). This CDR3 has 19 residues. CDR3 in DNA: TGTGCCAGCAGCTTAGCTCCCCCATGGGGGGACTCTGGGGCCAACGTCCTGACTTTC. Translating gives CASSLAPPWGDSGANVLTF. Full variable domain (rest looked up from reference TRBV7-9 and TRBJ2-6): DTGVSQNPRHKITKRGQNVTFRCDPISEHNRLYWYRQTLGQGPEFLTYFQNEAQLEKSRLLSDRFSAERPKGSFSTLEIQRTEQGDSAMYLCASSLAPPWGDSGANVLTFGAGSRLTVL.

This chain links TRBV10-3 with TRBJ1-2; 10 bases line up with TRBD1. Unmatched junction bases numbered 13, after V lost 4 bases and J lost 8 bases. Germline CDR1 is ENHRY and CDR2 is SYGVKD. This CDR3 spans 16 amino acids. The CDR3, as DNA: TGTGCCATCAGTGGGGGCGGGACAGGGGACCCCGGCGGCTACACCTTC. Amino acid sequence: CAISGGGTGDPGGYTF.

CDR3 sequence: CASEFLGNEQFF. The CDR3 DNA reads as TGTGCCAGCGAGTTTTTGGGCAATGAGCAGTTCTTC. This rearrangement joins TRBV2 to TRBJ2-1, with D unclear. In germline, CDR1 is SNHLY, CDR2 FYNNEI. This CDR3 spans 12 amino acids. Trimming pared 8 bases from V and 6 bases from J, leaving 11 bases between.